This TCR beta chain appears in the sequencing data of a study of T cells in Graves' hyperthyroidism and ophthalmopathy. This clonotype was found many times. The CDR3 is 17 residues long. The V gene's germline CDR1 is GTSNPN and CDR2 SVGIG (reference sequence). V gave up 2 bases and J gave up 1 base, with 17 bases separating them. TCR beta CDR3 region amplification was performed from RNA transcripts. Carried out on the TCR CDR3, a first-round RT-PCR used the HTBI primer set. TCRdb used MiXCR to reprocess the multiplex PCR reads, holding one entry per CDR3 protein. Among more than 300,000 distinct CDR3 sequences listed, about 15% were seen once.

The TCR was taken from a woman aged 60-70 years with Graves' hyperthyroidism. Sequenced material: blood. The rearrangement uses TRBV30 and TRBJ1-4, with a tentative D call TRBD1 (6 bases). CDR3 loop: CAWSLAGAPGTNEKLFF. CDR3 DNA: TGTGCCTGGAGTCTCGCAGGGGCTCCGGGAACTAATGAAAAACTGTTTTTT.